This passage covers 32 T cell receptor beta chains from one sample sequenced in a study of T-cell memory formation after mild COVID-19. MiXCR, run by TCRdb on the 5' RACE reads, gives a single entry per CDR3 protein. The sample shows around 450,000 distinct CDR3 sequences, 24% of them seen only once. Specimen: PBMCs or a T cell subset sorted from them (not recorded which). The source of these receptors is an adult woman who had mild COVID-19 (a few samples of this study predate the infection). Cell type and time point are not known.

This clonotype was detected only a few times. The genes are TRBV12-3 or TRBV12-4 and TRBJ1-1, with TRBD1 matching over 7 bases. The CDR3 extends over 14 amino acids. Losses at the gene ends were 5 bases for V and 1 base for J; bases not matched to a gene: 4. The CDR3 spells CASSKGQRNTEAFF. CDR3 nucleotides: TGTGCCAGCAGTAAGGGACAGCGGAACACTGAAGCTTTCTTT.

The chain employs TRBV6-6 and TRBJ2-1; D not resolved. Germline V gene data show CDR1 as MNHNY and CDR2 as SVGAGI (reference sequence). The length of the CDR3 is 12 residues. V was pared by 2 bases and J by 8 bases, with 7 bases between. The DNA of the CDR3 is TGTGCCAGCAGTTACCCGGGTGATGAGCAGTTCTTC. This sequence encodes CASSYPGDEQFF.

The table lists this clonotype with a few counts. The rearrangement uses TRBV7-9 and TRBJ2-6; perhaps TRBD2 as D (5 bases). V was cut by 4 bases and J by 0 bases, with 7 bases left in between. Germline lookup yields CDR1 SEHNR and CDR2 FQNEAQ (reference sequence). The CDR3 loop spans 15 amino acids. The CDR3 loop is CASSSRASGANVLTF. The CDR3 DNA sequence: TGTGCCAGCAGCTCGCGGGCCTCTGGGGCCAACGTCCTGACTTTC.

This clonotype has only a few counts. This chain joins TRBV27 and TRBJ1-1; no firm D call. V was trimmed by 7 bases and J by 0 bases, leaving 9 bases between them. The germline gives CDR1 MNHEY, CDR2 SMNVEV (reference sequence). CDR3 size: 13 residues. The CDR3 bases are TGTGCCAGCAAAACAGCGCTGAACACTGAAGCTTTCTTT. It codes for CASKTALNTEAFF.

This clonotype was detected a few times. This chain uses TRBV25-1 with TRBJ1-2; no clear D gene. This CDR3 is 14 amino acids long. In germline, CDR1 is MGHDK, CDR2 SYGVNS. Trimming stripped 3 bases from V and 4 bases from J, with 12 bases between. CDR3 amino acids: CASSDQTSGYGYTF. DNA for the CDR3: TGTGCCAGCAGTGATCAGACCTCGGGCTATGGCTACACCTTC.

This clonotype was detected only a few times. One junction end disagrees with the germline gene, perhaps due to a read error. This chain joins TRBV20-1 and TRBJ1-2; 11 nucleotides agree with TRBD1. CDR1 DFQATT and CDR2 SNEGSKA come from the germline V gene (reference sequence). CDR3 length: 12 residues. The CDR3 DNA reads TGCAGTGCTAGAGCTGGACAGGGGGCGAGGGTCTTC. Translation: CSARAGQGARVF.

The chain carries TRBV7-6 and TRBJ2-1; 8 bases map to TRBD2. The germline V gene encodes CDR1 SGHVS and CDR2 FNYEAQ. The CDR3 length is 15 residues. The V gene end was trimmed by 5 bases and the J gene end by 3 bases; junction bases not matched to a gene: 6. The CDR3 here is CASSPGRGVYNEQFF. CDR3 nucleotide sequence: TGTGCCAGCAGCCCGGGGCGGGGGGTCTACAATGAGCAGTTCTTC.

This clonotype was seen only a few times. J is TRBJ1-5 and V is TRBV23-1; no clear D. TRBV23-1 is an open reading frame, and its role is uncertain. The CDR3 contains 15 residues. With 7 bases removed from V and 6 bases from J, the gap between germline ends came to 19 bases. CDR3 region: CASIRGRFGCQPQHF. The CDR3 DNA reads as TGCGCCAGCATCCGAGGGAGGTTTGGGTGTCAGCCCCAGCATTTT.

J is TRBJ1-1 and V is TRBV30; the D is unclear. Trimming pared 3 bases from V and 2 bases from J, leaving 7 bases between. The CDR3 totals 12 residues. Germline-derived CDR1 and CDR2 are GTSNPN and SVGIG (reference sequence). The CDR3 region has the DNA TGTGCCTGGAGCTTGACAAACACTGAAGCTTTCTTT. This sequence encodes CAWSLTNTEAFF.

V gene TRBV24-1 combines with J gene TRBJ2-7, with D unclear. This CDR3 spans 11 amino acids. Per the germline V gene, CDR1 is KGHDR and CDR2 is SFDVKD. The V and J ends lost 6 bases and 3 bases respectively, with 5 bases between them. CDR3 sequence (DNA): TGTGCCACCAGTTCTGGCTACGAGCAGTACTTC. This translates into CATSSGYEQYF.

V gene TRBV6-1 combines with J gene TRBJ1-1; 9 bases fit TRBD1. Germline V gene data show CDR1 as MNHNS and CDR2 as SASEGT. CDR3 length: 17 amino acids. Trimming at V came to 2 bases and at J to 1 base, leaving 8 bases not matched to a gene. In nucleotides, the CDR3 is TGTGCCAGCAGTGAATGGGGGACAGGGCGGCAGAACACTGAAGCTTTCTTT. Amino acid sequence: CASSEWGTGRQNTEAFF.

A few counts support this clonotype. The gene calls are TRBV18 and TRBJ2-5; 10 positions agree with TRBD2. With V trimmed by 6 bases and J by 2 bases, 6 bases remained unmatched. In germline, CDR1 is KGHSH, CDR2 LQKENI. There are 15 residues in the CDR3. The CDR3 loop is CASSLGLAAQETQYF. CDR3 coding DNA: TGTGCCAGCTCTCTCGGACTAGCGGCTCAAGAGACCCAGTACTTC.

The rearrangement links TRBV28 to TRBJ2-5; TRBD1 matches 7 bases. Germline V gene lookup returns CDR1 MDHEN and CDR2 SYDVKM. This CDR3 region has 14 residues. V gave up 2 bases and J gave up 3 bases; unmatched junction bases: 3. The CDR3 region is CASSLADREETQYF. The DNA of the CDR3 is TGTGCCAGCAGTTTAGCAGACAGGGAAGAGACCCAGTACTTC.

This clonotype occurred a few times. CDR3 residues: CSAIVSGRARETQYF. CDR3 nucleotide sequence: TGCAGTGCTATCGTCAGCGGGAGGGCCCGAGAGACCCAGTACTTC. The rearrangement links TRBV20-1 to TRBJ2-5, with 10 bases lining up with TRBD2. V dropped 4 bases and J dropped 4; count of bases not matched to a gene: 9. CDR3 length: 15 residues. CDR1 is DFQATT, CDR2 SNEGSKA, per germline (reference sequence).

The chain has TRBV19 and TRBJ1-2; 7 bases line up with TRBD1. Germline V CDR1 and CDR2: LNHDA, SQIVND (reference sequence). The CDR3 length is 13 residues. J gave up 5 bases and V 3 bases, and 3 bases lay outside the gene matches. The CDR3 loop reads CASSMGTAYGYTF. The CDR3 coding sequence is TGTGCCAGTAGTATGGGGACAGCTTATGGCTACACCTTC. The variable domain in full, with the rest retrieved from reference TRBV19 and TRBJ1-2, is DGGITQSPKYLFRKEGQNVTLSCEQNLNHDAMYWYRQDPGQGLRLIYYSQIVNDFQKGDIAEGYSVSREKKESFPLTVTSAQKNPTAFYLCASSMGTAYGYTFGSGTRLTVV.

V is TRBV12-3 or TRBV12-4 and J is TRBJ2-2, with 8 bases fitting TRBD1. V dropped 1 base and J dropped 1; count of bases not matched to a gene: 2. CDR3 size: 16 residues. CDR3 residues: CASSLEGTGNTGELFF. CDR3 bases: TGTGCCAGCAGTTTAGAAGGGACAGGGAACACCGGGGAGCTGTTTTTT.

This clonotype was picked up a small number of times. The chain carries TRBV6-6 and TRBJ2-1; D is undetermined. V was clipped by 6 bases and J by 7 bases, with 7 bases between them. Germline lookup yields CDR1 MNHNY and CDR2 SVGAGI (reference sequence). The CDR3 runs to 11 residues. The CDR3 nucleotides are TGTGCCAGCAGCAATGGAAATGAGCAGTTCTTC. Amino acid sequence: CASSNGNEQFF.

V gene TRBV5-1 combines with J gene TRBJ2-6; no clear D gene. This CDR3 is 16 amino acids long. V was clipped by 4 bases and J by 0 bases, with 11 bases between them. Per germline, CDR1 SGHRS and CDR2 YFSETQ. The CDR3 region is CASSPGPISGANVLTF. The CDR3 nucleotides read TGCGCCAGCAGCCCCGGACCGATCTCTGGGGCCAACGTCCTGACTTTC.

This clonotype has just one count. A read error may account for a junction end that differs from germline. This chain links TRBV20-1 with TRBJ2-5; 9 nucleotides match TRBD2. From germline, CDR1 is DFQATT and CDR2 SNEGSKA (reference sequence). The CDR3 is 14 residues long. CDR3 protein: CSARGASGMMTQYF. In DNA, the CDR3 is TGCAGTGCCAGAGGGGCTAGCGGGATGATGACCCAGTACTTC.

This clonotype has a handful of counts. The chain uses TRBV5-1 and TRBJ2-7, with D maybe TRBD1 (6 bases). The germline V gene has CDR1 SGHRS and CDR2 YFSETQ. Between the trimmed V and J ends, which lost 1 base and 5 bases, there was a span of 10 bases. The length of the CDR3 is 13 residues. DNA for the CDR3: TGCGCCAGCAGCTTGTGGGGGCCCGACGAGCAGTACTTC. This sequence encodes CASSLWGPDEQYF.

This clonotype turned up a few times. The chain carries TRBV4-2 and TRBJ1-2; TRBD1 might be the D (5 bases). This CDR3 is 13 amino acids long. Trimming shortened V by 0 bases and J by 7 bases, and 9 bases separated the two germline ends. Germline V gene lookup returns CDR1 LGHNA and CDR2 YNFKEQ. In DNA form, the CDR3 reads TGTGCCAGCAGCCAAGATCGGGGGGTTGGCTACACCTTC. The encoded protein is CASSQDRGVGYTF.

There are a few counts of this clonotype. V is TRBV7-9 and J is TRBJ1-1, with TRBD1 matching 10 bases. V shed 1 base, J shed 3 bases, and the junction held 5 bases outside the gene matches. The CDR3 consists of 16 residues. The germline gives CDR1 SEHNR, CDR2 FQNEAQ (reference sequence). This CDR3 is CASSLEWTGGDTEAFF. CDR3 nucleotides: TGTGCCAGCAGCTTAGAGTGGACAGGGGGGGACACTGAAGCTTTCTTT.

Ten or more counts support this clonotype. V gene TRBV7-3 combines with J gene TRBJ1-1, with D unclear. The ends were cut back, 4 bases at V and 1 base at J, with 7 bases in the middle. The length of the CDR3 is 13 residues. The germline V gene encodes CDR1 SGHTA and CDR2 FQGTGA. The CDR3 DNA follows: TGTGCCAGCAGCTCTAATTCGAACACTGAAGCTTTCTTT. Amino acids: CASSSNSNTEAFF.

This clonotype has a handful of counts. The chain carries TRBV24-1 and TRBJ1-2; 8 bases are shared with TRBD1. Germline V gene sequence: CDR1 KGHDR, CDR2 SFDVKD. The CDR3 covers 14 residues. V gave up 2 bases and J gave up 2 bases; unmatched junction bases: 0. The CDR3 coding sequence is TGTGCCACCAGTGATTGGGACAGGAACTATGGCTACACCTTC. Protein: CATSDWDRNYGYTF.

This clonotype showed up just a few times. The CDR3 is CASSVSGKGQPQHF. DNA for the CDR3: TGTGCCAGCAGCGTGTCAGGGAAGGGACAGCCCCAGCATTTT. V usage is TRBV9 and J usage is TRBJ1-5; weak D call: TRBD1 (5 bases). Germline V gene sequence: CDR1 SGDLS, CDR2 YYNGEE. CDR3 length: 14 amino acids. V lost 2 bases to trimming and J lost 7 bases, with 13 bases between them.

J is TRBJ2-1 and V is TRBV7-9; D call uncertain. The germline V gene encodes CDR1 SEHNR and CDR2 FQNEAQ (reference sequence). Trimming removed 5 bases at V and 6 bases at J, with 14 bases between. CDR3 length: 14 amino acids. CDR3 amino acids: CASSPTAPINEQFF. In DNA, the CDR3 is TGTGCCAGCAGCCCGACGGCCCCGATCAATGAGCAGTTCTTC.

This clonotype showed up just a few times. This CDR3 reads CASSLSSSEQFF. CDR3 nucleotides: TGTGCCAGCAGCTTATCTAGCAGTGAGCAGTTCTTC. The V gene is TRBV7-2, the J gene TRBJ2-1; maybe TRBD2 (5 bases). The CDR3 runs to 12 residues. Per germline, CDR1 SGHTA and CDR2 FQGNSA. V shed 2 bases and J shed 9 bases, with 8 bases lying between them.

The chain is built from TRBV6-2 or TRBV6-3 and TRBJ2-3, with 7 nucleotides matching TRBD2. CDR1 and CDR2 (germline): MNHEY, SVGEGT. The CDR3 is made up of 15 amino acids. With V trimmed by 10 bases and J by 2 bases, 12 bases remained unmatched. CDR3 in DNA: TGTGCCACCTCTCGAGGTAGCGGGTTCACAGATACGCAGTATTTT. Protein sequence: CATSRGSGFTDTQYF.

The chain uses TRBV9 and TRBJ1-6; no definite D call. The germline gives CDR1 SGDLS, CDR2 YYNGEE. Trimming pared 3 bases from V and 14 bases from J, leaving 15 bases between. The CDR3 contains 13 residues. This chain's CDR3 is CASSARTPGTLHF. For the CDR3, the DNA is TGTGCCAGCAGCGCGCGGACGCCGGGCACCCTCCACTTT.

The chain has TRBV11-3 and TRBJ2-1; 12 positions match TRBD2. V shed 5 bases, J shed 7 bases, and the junction held 15 bases outside the gene matches. The CDR3 totals 18 residues. Germline-derived CDR1 and CDR2 are SGHNT and YENEEA. CDR3 in DNA: TGTGCCAGCAGCCCATTGGACGGGACTAGCGGGTTTAAAAATGAGCAGTTCTTC. Its protein product is CASSPLDGTSGFKNEQFF.

This clonotype was detected only a few times. This chain links TRBV7-2 with TRBJ1-1; tentatively, D is TRBD1 (5 bases). Germline lookup yields CDR1 SGHTA and CDR2 FQGNSA. V shed 5 bases and J shed 4 bases, with 14 bases lying between them. The CDR3 contains 14 residues. DNA for the CDR3: TGTGCCAGCAGCCCCAGGGTTTTAGGCACTGAAGCTTTCTTT. It yields the protein CASSPRVLGTEAFF.

Ten or more counts support this clonotype. The chain uses TRBV12-3 or TRBV12-4 and TRBJ2-1, with 7 bases fitting TRBD2. The length of the CDR3 is 15 residues. V was clipped by 3 bases and J by 4 bases; unmatched bases: 6. As DNA, the CDR3 is TGTGCCAGCAGTTTCGGCGGGGGAGGATACAATGAGCAGTTCTTC. It codes for CASSFGGGGYNEQFF.